Detailed here is one T cell receptor beta chain. Its antigen remains undetermined. Per-nucleotide qualities are absent, and no much larger clonotype sits a single base away. The CDR3 regions of human TCRbeta chains were analyzed by immunosequencing. Per the source publication's procedure: TCRs in the repertoires were compared against a reference library of SARS-CoV-2-specific TCRs that had been generated with the MIRA antigen-specificity platform. Breadth was defined as the fraction of unique TCRs that were SARS-CoV-2-associated, and depth was defined as the fraction of total T cells that were SARS-CoV-2-associated. Using the MIRA data, each spike-specific TCR was mapped to the spike region that the TCR reacts to and placed in a CD4 or CD8 class. Log10-transformed breadth and depth values were compared by one-way ANOVA with Sidak's multiple comparisons tests. TCRdb holds this immuneACCESS table with in-frame rearrangements only. Some clones are missing; in checked studies, unresolved V genes explain under half, and the rest has no known cause. V and J calls and clone size are given by that table; D and trimming were obtained from the DNA. Recorded for this sample are approximately 100,000 clones; about 90% of them occurred a single time. The biggest ten clones account for 7.5% of the sample.

This entry comes from a study of T cell responses to AZD1222 COVID-19 vaccine (dated by TCRdb to the early 2020s). With regard to the full study: AZD1222 recipients given second doses at about 4 weeks or at about 12 weeks were pooled, since spike-specific TCR depth and breadth were not found to differ between the two schedules. A total of 230 to 250 trial participants underwent TCR sequencing, of whom more than 200 had received two doses of AZD1222 and about 25 had received two doses of the MenACWY control vaccine. Trial participants were enrolled into age subgroups of 18-55, 56-69 and 70-plus years, which contained approximately 150, 30 and 60 TCR-sequenced participants, respectively. Points the paper makes about the study in general: Conclusions about previously exposed vaccinees are limited, since just five to seven AZD1222 recipients were seropositive for SARS-CoV-2 at baseline. A significant rise in spike-specific TCR breadth and depth was observed after two AZD1222 doses relative to day 0 and relative to MenACWY recipients. The whole spike protein was spanned by vaccine-associated CD4 TCRs, and dominant responses were seen in regions 160-218 and 743-854. In the small 56-69-year group, the increase in depth fell short of significance, most likely because of low power. Because no samples from the day 14 peak response were available, repertoires could be characterized only after the peak T cell response. Most participants were white British and females outnumbered males, and the authors suggested that clonal diversity may have been underestimated. Epitopes outside the regions mutated in the B.1.351 and B.1.1.7 variants were reportedly recognized by nearly half of the unique spike-specific TCRs.

The label giving this sample's time point can be read as: baseline before first vaccination. Samples from vaccinated people were obtained from the UK trials COV001 and COV002, which included a single-blind randomized controlled phase 2/3 trial of AZD1222 (ChAdOx1 nCoV-19) in healthy adults. Trial participant PBMC samples were collected at day 0 and day 28 after the second dose for TCRbeta chain sequencing. The origin of this receptor is an adult in good health. Sequencing was performed on peripheral blood, taken on day 0 of AZD1222 vaccination.

The DNA reads TGTGCCAGTAGTATAGCTCCGGCCACTGAAGCTTTCTTT. This is translated as CASSIAPATEAFF. The V gene is TRBV19 and the J gene is TRBJ1-1; the D gene identity is not certain. The germline ends are 7 bases apart after V is trimmed by 1 base and J by 4 bases. CDR1 and CDR2 (LNHDA, SQIVND) derive from the germline V gene (reference sequence). Its CDR3 holds 13 amino acids, cysteine through phenylalanine. The entry retains the CDR3 DNA only, 39 bases that are in frame from base 1.